This T cell receptor beta chain was documented in a study of cytomegalovirus exposure and HLA in healthy donors. Study-wide points: Sequencing had likely introduced a cluster of highly shared sequence variants as an artifact. By a later analysis, the bulk of CMV-associated TCR beta chains appeared HLA-restricted. Some V segments could not be told apart, so they were left out, TRBV6-2 and TRBV6-3 among them.

The germline V gene has CDR1 MDHEN and CDR2 SYDVKM. The V segment lost 8 bases and the J segment 6 bases; nucleotides outside the gene matches: 7. This CDR3 is 14 amino acids long. As for this clone: What it binds is not known.

Primers for the PCR totalled 60 Vbeta and 13 Jbeta. Clones were read by immunoSEQ multiplex PCR, and TCRdb kept only the in-frame ones, dropping some. The data show 130,000 or so clones, around 80% seen once. The sample taken for sequencing was PBMCs. The sequence derives from a woman younger than 35 in good health and CMV-seropositive. This chain links TRBV28 with TRBJ2-2; 9 bases fit TRBD1. The CDR3 bases are TGTGCCAGCGGTAGGACAGGGGCGGCCGGGGAGCTGTTTTTT. Translating it yields CASGRTGAAGELFF.